What follows are 18 T cell receptor beta chains derived from one specimen sequenced in a study of blood T cells in healthy people across ages. Alongside a J-beta primer mix, a sample-barcoded 5' primer served in a second PCR lasting about 7 to 11 cycles. One entry per CDR3 protein, called by TCRdb with MiXCR from the 5' RACE reads. The repertoire consists of 750,000 to 950,000 distinct CDR3 sequences, with almost 30% occurring once and the leading ten covering 10%. This same sample was also part of a study on T cells of mothers and their children.

Sequenced: blood. These receptors were collected from a woman in her thirties or forties in good health.

This clonotype was found a few times. A read error may explain this, as a much larger clone is one base away. The chain employs TRBV18 and TRBJ2-7; 8 bases align to TRBD2. Germline V gene lookup returns CDR1 KGHSH and CDR2 LQKENI. CDR3 length equals 15 residues. Here the CDR3 reads CVSSPPLGGAYEQYF. The DNA of the CDR3 is TGTGTCAGCTCACCACCGCTCGGGGGGGCCTACGAGCAGTACTTC.

The chain joins TRBV5-1 to TRBJ2-7; D gene ambiguous. Germline V CDR1 and CDR2: SGHRS, YFSETQ. The CDR3 loop spans 16 amino acids. The ends were cut back, 0 bases at V and 2 bases at J, with 15 bases in the middle. This CDR3 is CASSLGVGRSTYEQYF. The CDR3 nucleotides read TGCGCCAGCAGCTTGGGTGTCGGCAGGAGTACCTACGAGCAGTACTTC.

The chain has TRBV28 and TRBJ1-1; no clear D gene. The V and J ends lost 5 bases and 7 bases respectively, with 11 bases between them. Germline V gene sequence: CDR1 MDHEN, CDR2 SYDVKM. This CDR3 comprises 12 residues. This chain's CDR3 is CASSQIPYEAFF. Written as DNA, the CDR3 is TGTGCCAGCAGTCAAATACCCTATGAAGCTTTCTTT.

This clonotype was recorded many times. The chain carries TRBV12-3 or TRBV12-4 and TRBJ2-7, with TRBD1 identical over 8 bases. The junction had 11 bases not matched to a gene; V was cut back by 5 bases and J by 2 bases. The CDR3 runs 16 residues. This chain's CDR3 is CASSTRRGTGPYEQYF. The CDR3 nucleotides read TGTGCCAGCAGTACTCGACGGGGGACAGGCCCCTACGAGCAGTACTTC.

For this clonotype: An end of the junction does not agree with germline; a read error may underlie this. The genes are TRBV7-2 and TRBJ2-1; D not certain. The CDR3 loop spans 15 amino acids. Germline lookup yields CDR1 SGHTA and CDR2 FQGNSA. The DNA of the CDR3 is TGTGCCAGCAGGGTGGACCCCTCACCTTACAGTGAGCAGTTCTTC. This translates into CASRVDPSPYSEQFF.

This clonotype showed up just a few times. This chain joins TRBV19 and TRBJ2-7; D perhaps matches TRBD1 (6 bases). Per the germline V gene, CDR1 is LNHDA and CDR2 is SQIVND (reference sequence). The CDR3 totals 13 residues. V lost 3 bases and J lost 7, with 13 bases in between. The chain's CDR3 is CASSMIQGYEQYF. CDR3 DNA: TGTGCCAGTAGTATGATACAGGGTTATGAGCAGTACTTC.

The rearrangement joins TRBV5-1 to TRBJ1-2, with 8 bases fitting TRBD1. The CDR3 is made up of 14 amino acids. Germline V gives CDR1 SGHRS, CDR2 YFSETQ. Trimming took 0 bases from V and 7 from J; bases not matched to a gene: 5. CDR3 in DNA: TGCGCCAGCAGCTTGGCCCCAGGGGGCAGTGGCTACACCTTC. It yields the protein CASSLAPGGSGYTF.

As for this clonotype: Its ends do not fully match the called genes, so a read error is possible. The chain carries TRBV20-1 and TRBJ2-3; 9 bases map to TRBD2. Per the germline V gene, CDR1 is DFQATT and CDR2 is SNEGSKA (reference sequence). This CDR3 has 16 amino acids. The CDR3 DNA sequence: TGCAGTGCTGGGAGGTTAGCGGGGGCTTACGCAGATACGCGGTATTTT. The encoded protein is CSAGRLAGAYADTRYF.

This clonotype was observed a handful of times. One base away lies a much larger clone, so this may be a sequencing read error. The rearrangement uses TRBV29-1 and TRBJ1-1, with 7 bases matching TRBD1. The CDR3 runs to 13 residues. Per germline, CDR1 SQVTM and CDR2 ANQGSEA. The CDR3 DNA sequence: TGCGGCGTGACAGGGAAAGATCCGACTGAAGCTTTCTTT. This translates into CGVTGKDPTEAFF.

V usage is TRBV12-3 or TRBV12-4 and J usage is TRBJ1-3; D call uncertain. The CDR3 is made up of 13 amino acids. Trimming took 6 bases from V and 0 from J, leaving 6 bases between them. The CDR3 coding sequence is TGTGCCAGCAGAGACTACTCTGGAAACACCATATATTTT. It codes for CASRDYSGNTIYF.

The chain is built from TRBV7-2 and TRBJ2-1; 9 bases are a match to TRBD2. The DNA end lines up better with TRBJ2-7; the J call may be wrong. This CDR3 region has 14 residues. The germline CDR1 and CDR2 sequences are SGHTA and FQGNSA. The CDR3 loop reads CASSSGELYNEQYF. CDR3 DNA sequence: TGTGCCAGCTCTAGCGGGGAACTCTACAATGAGCAGTACTTC.

This clonotype was counted only a few times. The J gene is TRBJ1-2, the V gene TRBV28; TRBD1 might be the D (6 bases). The V gene's germline CDR1 is MDHEN and CDR2 SYDVKM. With 6 bases removed from V and 5 bases from J, the gap between germline ends came to 13 bases. This CDR3 comprises 13 residues. CDR3: CASRKQGRYGYTF. The CDR3, as DNA: TGTGCCAGCAGAAAACAGGGAAGGTATGGCTACACCTTC.

This clonotype showed up many times. The genes are TRBV12-3 or TRBV12-4 and TRBJ1-5, with TRBD1 matching over 9 bases. V gave up 6 bases and J gave up 1 base; unmatched junction bases: 1. This CDR3 contains 14 residues. The CDR3 nucleotides are TGTGCCAGCAGCGACAGGGGGAGCAATCAGCCCCAGCATTTT. Translation gives CASSDRGSNQPQHF.

In this sample, this clonotype turned up a few times. DNA of the CDR3: TGCAGTGCTAGAGATAGGACGGTACGGGAGCAGTTCTTC. Protein: CSARDRTVREQFF. This chain uses TRBV20-1 with TRBJ2-1; D not resolved. Germline lookup yields CDR1 DFQATT and CDR2 SNEGSKA (reference sequence). The CDR3 has 13 amino acids. Trimming pared 0 bases from V and 10 bases from J, leaving 13 bases between.

This clonotype turned up a few times. V and J are TRBV11-2 and TRBJ2-1; 7 nucleotides match TRBD1. CDR1 and CDR2 from the germline V gene are SGHAT and FQNNGV. CDR3 size: 12 residues. Unmatched junction bases numbered 6, after V lost 3 bases and J lost 13 bases. In nucleotides, the CDR3 is TGTGCCAGCAGCTTTGGACAGGCTGCTCAGTTCTTC. Protein product: CASSFGQAAQFF. The whole variable domain, filled in from reference TRBV11-2 and TRBJ2-1, reads EAGVAQSPRYKIIEKRQSVAFWCNPISGHATLYWYQQILGQGPKLLIQFQNNGVVDDSQLPKDRFSAERLKGVDSTLKIQPAKLEDSAVYLCASSFGQAAQFFGPGTRLTVL.

This clonotype was seen a single time. The chain links TRBV2 to TRBJ2-3, with 7 nucleotides matching TRBD1. The CDR3 consists of 14 residues. The V and J ends lost 5 bases and 14 bases, in that order; junction bases with no gene match: 16. Germline CDR1 reads SNHLY; CDR2 reads FYNNEI. CDR3 in amino acids: CASSPGSTGDPTYF. The CDR3 DNA reads TGTGCCAGCAGTCCCGGCTCCACAGGGGACCCAACGTATTTT. The full variable domain, with the rest looked up from reference TRBV2 and TRBJ2-3, is EPEVTQTPSHQVTQMGQEVILRCVPISNHLYFYWYRQILGQKVEFLVSFYNNEISEKSEIFDDQFSVERPDGSNFTLKIRSTKLEDSAMYFCASSPGSTGDPTYFGPGTRLTVL.

The rearrangement links TRBV12-3 or TRBV12-4 to TRBJ1-5; the D gene is possibly TRBD1 (6 bases). This CDR3 contains 16 residues. V lost 3 bases and J 6 bases, leaving 18 bases between the germline ends. CDR3 amino acids: CASSFDPGHLAQPQHF. In DNA, the CDR3 is TGTGCCAGCAGTTTCGATCCGGGACACCTAGCTCAGCCCCAGCATTTT.

The chain combines TRBV6-5 with TRBJ2-7; tentative D call: TRBD1 (6 bases). Germline V gene lookup returns CDR1 MNHEY and CDR2 SVGAGI. The CDR3 has 14 amino acids. Trimming cost V 2 bases and J 2 bases, with 10 bases left between them. In DNA form, the CDR3 reads TGTGCCAGCAGTTACACGGACAGAACCTACGAGCAGTACTTC. This gives the protein CASSYTDRTYEQYF.